The 18 T cell receptor beta chains below were found in one sample sequenced in a study of T cell responses to AZD1222 COVID-19 vaccine. Measured with immunoSEQ multiplex PCR; TCRdb has only the in-frame clones, and not every one. The table has tens of thousands of clones, 70% to 90% seen once. Sequenced here: peripheral blood, sampled 28 days after the second AZD1222 dose. The receptors stem from an adult who received the AZD1222 COVID-19 vaccine.

The chain has TRBV5-4 and TRBJ2-2; D is ambiguous. V lost 0 bases and J lost 4, with 10 bases in between. This CDR3 has 15 residues. Germline-derived CDR1 and CDR2 are SGHNT and YYREEE (reference sequence). The DNA for the CDR3 is TGTGCCAGCAGCTTGGGGGTTATGACCACCGGGGAGCTGTTTTTT. This sequence encodes CASSLGVMTTGELFF.

The chain has TRBV7-2 and TRBJ2-1; TRBD2 matches at 11 bases. The ends lost 6 bases at V and 0 bases at J; junction bases unmatched: 4. Germline loops: CDR1 SGHTA, CDR2 FQGNSA. The CDR3 totals 16 residues. The CDR3 loop reads CASRVTSGSSYNEQFF. The CDR3 region has the DNA TGTGCCAGCAGGGTCACTAGCGGGAGCTCCTACAATGAGCAGTTCTTC.

J is TRBJ1-6 and V is TRBV7-3; D uncertain. Trimming took 2 bases from V and 0 from J, leaving 8 bases between them. Germline-derived CDR1 and CDR2 are SGHTA and FQGTGA. There are 16 residues in the CDR3. CDR3 loop: CASSLSSSSYNSPLHF. DNA of the CDR3: TGTGCCAGCAGCTTATCTTCGAGCTCCTATAATTCACCCCTCCACTTT.

The V gene is TRBV6-2 or TRBV6-3, the J gene TRBJ1-5; 12 bases are shared with TRBD1. Germline lookup yields CDR1 MNHEY and CDR2 SVGEGT. The ends lost 0 bases at V and 2 bases at J; junction bases unmatched: 11. The CDR3 spans 20 residues. The CDR3 loop reads CASSYSYLGTGGTGNQPQHF. The CDR3 nucleotides are TGTGCCAGCAGTTACTCTTATCTCGGGACAGGGGGCACGGGCAATCAGCCCCAGCATTTT.

This chain links TRBV19 with TRBJ1-2; TRBD1 agrees at 8 bases. The germline gives CDR1 LNHDA, CDR2 SQIVND (reference sequence). With V trimmed by 5 bases and J by 7 bases, 9 bases remained unmatched. The CDR3 is 14 residues long. In DNA, the CDR3 is TGTGCCAGTAGTTTGGCCAGGGGGCTAGGTGGCTACACCTTC. Protein sequence: CASSLARGLGGYTF. Full variable domain (outside the CDR3, taken from reference TRBV19 and TRBJ1-2): DGGITQSPKYLFRKEGQNVTLSCEQNLNHDAMYWYRQDPGQGLRLIYYSQIVNDFQKGDIAEGYSVSREKKESFPLTVTSAQKNPTAFYLCASSLARGLGGYTFGSGTRLTVV.

V gene TRBV29-1 combines with J gene TRBJ2-7; 10 bases are shared with TRBD1. Germline V gene sequence: CDR1 SQVTM, CDR2 ANQGSEA. The CDR3 length is 14 residues. After removal of 6 bases from V and 6 bases from J, the junction contained 11 bases not matched to a gene. CDR3 loop: CSVGGQGGRGEQYF. Written as DNA, the CDR3 is TGCAGCGTGGGAGGACAGGGGGGGCGAGGCGAGCAGTACTTC.

This clone was picked up one time. The chain recombines TRBV5-5 with TRBJ1-1, with TRBD1 as a possible D gene (5 bases). CDR3 length: 14 amino acids. Between the trimmed V and J ends, which lost 5 bases and 5 bases, there was a span of 16 bases. CDR1 SGHKS and CDR2 YYEKEE come from the germline V gene (reference sequence). CDR3 nucleotides: TGTGCCAGCAGTCTGGAGGGGTCGGGAACTGAAGCTTTCTTT. Encoded protein: CASSLEGSGTEAFF.

CDR3 bases: TGTGCCAGCAGCGCGAACCAGGGGGAGAACTATGGCTACACCTTC. Translation gives CASSANQGENYGYTF. The chain couples TRBV9 to TRBJ1-2; 7 bases match TRBD1. This CDR3 is 15 amino acids long. CDR1 is SGDLS, CDR2 YYNGEE, per germline. V dropped 3 bases and J dropped 2; count of bases not matched to a gene: 7.

V and J are TRBV5-1 and TRBJ2-2; D is unresolved. CDR3 length: 16 residues. V lost 4 bases and J lost 0, with 13 bases in between. CDR1 is SGHRS, CDR2 YFSETQ, per germline. CDR3 sequence reads: CASSPRAGPNTGELFF. CDR3 nucleotides: TGCGCCAGCAGCCCTCGTGCAGGTCCGAACACCGGGGAGCTGTTTTTT.

The chain's CDR3 is CASSIVGQGPHTF. The CDR3 DNA reads as TGTGCCAGTAGTATTGTGGGACAGGGCCCGCATACCTTC. The chain links TRBV19 to TRBJ1-2, with 9 bases fitting TRBD1. V gave up 3 bases and J gave up 14 bases; unmatched junction bases: 10. CDR3 size: 13 residues. The germline CDR1 and CDR2 sequences are LNHDA and SQIVND (reference sequence).

This rearrangement joins TRBV29-1 to TRBJ2-1, with D perhaps matching TRBD1 or TRBD2 (5 bases each). The germline gives CDR1 SQVTM, CDR2 ANQGSEA. The CDR3 sequence is 15 residues long. Trimming removed 0 bases from V and 4 bases from J, with 13 bases in between. The DNA for the CDR3 is TGCAGCGTTGAAGATTGGCTAGCAGGGTACAATGAGCAGTTCTTC. Residues: CSVEDWLAGYNEQFF.

The CDR3 DNA follows: TGTGCCAGCAGTCCTCCGAGGGACGAGCAGTACTTC. Amino acids: CASSPPRDEQYF. This chain uses TRBV6-5 with TRBJ2-7, with TRBD2 as a possible D gene (5 bases). The CDR3 runs 12 residues. Trimming took off 5 bases at V and 5 bases at J, with 10 bases between the two ends. Germline V gene data show CDR1 as MNHEY and CDR2 as SVGAGI.

J is TRBJ1-6 and V is TRBV3-1 (or the pseudogene TRBV3-2); 7 positions match TRBD1. The germline CDR1 and CDR2 sequences are LGHDT and YNNKEL (reference sequence). Germline trimming cut 8 bases from V and 10 bases from J; bases unmatched to any gene: 11. The CDR3 length is 14 residues. This chain's CDR3 is CASRDGRGSSPLHF. The CDR3 DNA reads TGTGCCAGCCGCGATGGCAGGGGGTCATCACCCCTCCACTTT.

The V call is TRBV28, the J call TRBJ1-1, with D unclear. Germline V gene lookup returns CDR1 MDHEN and CDR2 SYDVKM. V was shortened by 5 bases and J by 4 bases, with 14 bases between the two germline ends. This CDR3 has 14 amino acids. CDR3 region: CASSPRSKGTEAFF. The DNA of the CDR3 is TGTGCCAGCAGTCCCCGGAGTAAGGGCACTGAAGCTTTCTTT.

This chain joins TRBV5-1 and TRBJ2-7; tentative D call: TRBD2 (6 bases). Trimming took off 2 bases at V and 2 bases at J, with 14 bases between the two ends. The germline V gene has CDR1 SGHRS and CDR2 YFSETQ. The CDR3 length is 15 residues. For the CDR3, the DNA is TGCGCCAGCAGCTTAGGGGCGGGATCTACCTACGAGCAGTACTTC. Translating gives CASSLGAGSTYEQYF.

The chain employs TRBV14 and TRBJ2-4; D ambiguous. Germline V gives CDR1 SGHDN, CDR2 FVKESK. The CDR3 sequence is 12 residues long. Deletions cut 4 bases from V and 6 bases from J, with 7 bases between. CDR3 in amino acids: CASSLEGNIQYF. CDR3 coding DNA: TGTGCCAGCAGCCTAGAAGGAAACATTCAGTACTTC.

The V call is TRBV19, the J call TRBJ2-7; 8 nucleotides align to TRBD1. Germline V CDR1 and CDR2: LNHDA, SQIVND (reference sequence). This CDR3 region has 12 residues. J was trimmed by 5 bases and V by 7 bases; bases with no gene match: 4. CDR3 amino acids: CASTSGGHEQYF. For the CDR3, the DNA is TGTGCCAGTACTTCAGGGGGCCACGAGCAGTACTTC.

This chain uses TRBV12-5 with TRBJ1-4, with TRBD1 matching 10 bases. This CDR3 has 16 residues. Germline V gives CDR1 LGHNT, CDR2 FRNRAP. The V gene end was trimmed by 4 bases and the J gene end by 7 bases; junction bases not matched to a gene: 9. CDR3 sequence reads: CASGWDRGGGSEKLFF. The CDR3, as DNA: TGTGCTAGTGGTTGGGACAGGGGCGGAGGGTCTGAAAAACTGTTTTTT.